Following are 32 T cell receptor beta chains from one sample sequenced in a study of shared clonotypes between healthy human individuals. Naivety among CD8 cells was defined by CD45RO negativity and positive CCR7 selection, thereby excluding terminally differentiated effector memory CD45RA+ cells. Data came from immunoSEQ multiplex PCR; TCRdb stores just in-frame clones and leaves some out. Here the sample spans about 820,000 clones, about 91% being singletons. Specimen: naive CD8+ T cells sorted from blood. All receptors derive from a man aged 30 to 39 in good health.

This chain joins TRBV7-8 and TRBJ2-1; TRBD1 matches 9 bases. Germline values: CDR1 SGHVS, CDR2 FQNEAQ. Trimming cost V 3 bases and J 6 bases; bases outside gene matches: 3. This CDR3 is built from 14 residues. CDR3 coding DNA: TGTGCCAGCAGCTTCGGGACAGGGATCAATGAGCAGTTCTTC. This translates into CASSFGTGINEQFF. Looking up the rest from reference TRBV7-8 and TRBJ2-1 gives the full variable domain: GAGVSQSPRYKVAKRGQDVALRCDPISGHVSLFWYQQALGQGPEFLTYFQNEAQLDKSGLPSDRFFAERPEGSVSTLKIQRTQQEDSAVYLCASSFGTGINEQFFGPGTRLTVL.

V usage is TRBV6-1 and J usage is TRBJ2-7; 7 positions agree with TRBD1. CDR1 is MNHNS and CDR2 is SASEGT in the germline V gene. V trimming: 2 bases; J trimming: 0 bases; junction bases outside the gene matches: 4. This CDR3 region has 15 residues. The CDR3 is CASSEQGGYSYEQYF. For the CDR3, the DNA is TGTGCCAGCAGTGAACAAGGGGGCTACTCCTACGAGCAGTACTTC.

This rearrangement joins TRBV7-6 to TRBJ1-5; 9 nucleotides line up with TRBD1. CDR1 and CDR2 (germline): SGHVS, FNYEAQ. Trimming at V came to 5 bases and at J to 5 bases, leaving 7 bases not matched to a gene. The CDR3 is 15 residues long. CDR3 DNA sequence: TGTGCCAGCAGCACAACAGGGGGCGGAGATCAGCCCCAGCATTTT. This codes for CASSTTGGGDQPQHF. The whole variable domain, filled in from reference TRBV7-6 and TRBJ1-5, reads GAGVSQSPRYKVTKRGQDVALRCDPISGHVSLYWYRQALGQGPEFLTYFNYEAQQDKSGLPNDRFSAERPEGSISTLTIQRTEQRDSAMYRCASSTTGGGDQPQHFGDGTRLSIL.

The J gene is TRBJ2-1, the V gene TRBV25-1; D is unclear. Trimming took 3 bases from V and 5 from J, leaving 14 bases between them. Germline V gene sequence: CDR1 MGHDK, CDR2 SYGVNS. The CDR3 loop spans 15 amino acids. In nucleotides, the CDR3 is TGTGCCAGCAGTGACACCCTACTACACGACAATGAGCAGTTCTTC. Translated, it gives CASSDTLLHDNEQFF.

The CDR3 DNA sequence: TGTGCCAGCAGTGAAGAGGCCGCCGGGCGGACCCAGTACTTC. It codes for CASSEEAAGRTQYF. This chain connects TRBV2 to TRBJ2-5; D is uncertain. V was clipped by 1 base and J by 7 bases, with 13 bases between them. Germline CDR1 and CDR2: SNHLY and FYNNEI. The CDR3 sequence is 14 residues long. Full variable domain (missing parts from reference TRBV2 and TRBJ2-5): EPEVTQTPSHQVTQMGQEVILRCVPISNHLYFYWYRQILGQKVEFLVSFYNNEISEKSEIFDDQFSVERPDGSNFTLKIRSTKLEDSAMYFCASSEEAAGRTQYFGPGTRLLVL.

The chain uses TRBV29-1 and TRBJ1-1; no reliable D call. Per the germline V gene, CDR1 is SQVTM and CDR2 is ANQGSEA. The V and J ends lost 3 bases and 6 bases respectively, with 11 bases between them. The CDR3 has 12 residues. The CDR3 protein is CSVEVVGAEAFF. Written as DNA, the CDR3 is TGCAGCGTTGAGGTTGTAGGAGCTGAAGCTTTCTTT.

This chain uses TRBV18 with TRBJ2-2; D call uncertain. V shed 3 bases and J shed 0 bases, with 11 bases lying between them. The CDR3 has 16 residues. CDR1 and CDR2 (germline): KGHSH, LQKENI. CDR3 amino acids: CASSPSLPPNTGELFF. CDR3 DNA: TGTGCCAGCTCACCTTCCTTACCTCCGAACACCGGGGAGCTGTTTTTT.

This rearrangement joins TRBV4-2 to TRBJ2-7, with 11 positions matching TRBD2. V shed 1 base and J 9 bases; nucleotides not matched to a gene: 14. This CDR3 spans 17 amino acids. Per the germline V gene, CDR1 is LGHNA and CDR2 is YNFKEQ. The CDR3 coding sequence is TGTGCCAGCAGCCAAGGTGTTCTAACTAGCGGGAGCGGGAGGCAGTACTTC. It yields the protein CASSQGVLTSGSGRQYF.

V gene TRBV11-2 combines with J gene TRBJ2-7; TRBD1 might be the D (5 bases). Germline V gene sequence: CDR1 SGHAT, CDR2 FQNNGV. This CDR3 contains 15 residues. V was cut by 8 bases and J by 3 bases, with 20 bases left in between. CDR3 in amino acids: CASGLGSAGHYEQYF. DNA for the CDR3: TGTGCCAGCGGGCTGGGGTCTGCAGGGCACTACGAGCAGTACTTC.

J is TRBJ2-1 and V is TRBV11-3; TRBD2 matches at 10 bases. Germline-derived CDR1 and CDR2 are SGHNT and YENEEA. The CDR3 is made up of 16 amino acids. Unmatched junction bases numbered 11, after V lost 5 bases and J lost 7 bases. The CDR3 here is CASSPRSGRAWNEQFF. CDR3 sequence (DNA): TGTGCCAGCAGCCCTCGAAGCGGGAGGGCCTGGAATGAGCAGTTCTTC. The variable domain in full, with the rest retrieved from reference TRBV11-3 and TRBJ2-1, is EAGVVQSPRYKIIEKKQPVAFWCNPISGHNTLYWYLQNLGQGPELLIRYENEEAVDDSQLPKDRFSAERLKGVDSTLKIQPAELGDSAVYLCASSPRSGRAWNEQFFGPGTRLTVL.

This clone appeared a single time. This rearrangement joins TRBV18 to TRBJ2-1; 10 bases align to TRBD1. In germline, CDR1 is KGHSH, CDR2 LQKENI. The V and J ends lost 0 bases and 15 bases, in that order; junction bases with no gene match: 5. This CDR3 is built from 13 residues. The CDR3 DNA reads TGTGCCAGCTCACCACCGGAAGGACAGGGGGGGTTCTTC. Protein sequence: CASSPPEGQGGFF.

The chain joins TRBV14 to TRBJ2-5; no firm D call. The CDR3 spans 13 residues. V lost 1 base and J 5 bases, leaving 8 bases between the germline ends. Per the germline V gene, CDR1 is SGHDN and CDR2 is FVKESK. In DNA, the CDR3 is TGTGCCAGCAGCCAAGTTGAAGGGGAGACCCAGTACTTC. Amino acids: CASSQVEGETQYF.

The J gene is TRBJ2-3, the V gene TRBV27; possible D gene TRBD2, 6 bases. The CDR3 is made up of 14 amino acids. CDR1 and CDR2 (germline): MNHEY, SMNVEV (reference sequence). V shed 4 bases and J shed 4 bases, with 12 bases lying between them. The CDR3 DNA sequence: TGTGCCAGCAGTTACGGGACTGAAGCAGATACGCAGTATTTT. It codes for CASSYGTEADTQYF.

The chain employs TRBV6-1 and TRBJ2-4, with no clear D. Germline V gene sequence: CDR1 MNHNS, CDR2 SASEGT. The CDR3 length is 17 residues. The V and J ends lost 3 bases and 0 bases respectively, with 15 bases between them. In nucleotides, the CDR3 is TGTGCCAGCAGTGAGGAGAGTACATATTTAGCCAAAAACATTCAGTACTTC. Protein sequence: CASSEESTYLAKNIQYF.

The V call is TRBV7-8, the J call TRBJ2-5; D is possibly TRBD2 (5 bases). The CDR3 sequence is 15 residues long. Germline values: CDR1 SGHVS, CDR2 FQNEAQ. V was clipped by 2 bases and J by 5 bases, with 15 bases between them. Here the CDR3 reads CASSLSSASLETQYF. In DNA, the CDR3 is TGTGCCAGCAGCTTAAGTAGCGCCTCGTTGGAGACCCAGTACTTC. Full variable domain (outside the CDR3, taken from reference TRBV7-8 and TRBJ2-5): GAGVSQSPRYKVAKRGQDVALRCDPISGHVSLFWYQQALGQGPEFLTYFQNEAQLDKSGLPSDRFFAERPEGSVSTLKIQRTQQEDSAVYLCASSLSSASLETQYFGPGTRLLVL.

The CDR3, as DNA: TGTGCCAGCAGCCCTAGGGGGCGCGGCGAAAAACTGTTTTTT. Protein: CASSPRGRGEKLFF. The chain employs TRBV7-2 and TRBJ1-4; TRBD1 matches 7 bases. This CDR3 has 14 amino acids. Per the germline V gene, CDR1 is SGHTA and CDR2 is FQGNSA. V shed 5 bases and J 8 bases; nucleotides not matched to a gene: 8. Full variable domain (rest looked up from reference TRBV7-2 and TRBJ1-4): GAGVSQSPSNKVTEKGKDVELRCDPISGHTALYWYRQSLGQGLEFLIYFQGNSAPDKSGLPSDRFSAERTGGSVSTLTIQRTQQEDSAVYLCASSPRGRGEKLFFGSGTQLSVL.

The CDR3 sequence is CASSSRRTGYYEQYF. The CDR3 DNA is TGTGCCAGCAGTTCTAGACGGACAGGTTACTACGAGCAGTACTTC. The V gene is TRBV28, the J gene TRBJ2-7; TRBD1 matches 7 bases. V shed 4 bases, J shed 3 bases, and the junction held 9 bases outside the gene matches. CDR1 is MDHEN, CDR2 SYDVKM, per germline. There are 15 residues in the CDR3.

The rearrangement joins TRBV19 to TRBJ1-1; no firm D call. Trimming stripped 3 bases from V and 0 bases from J, with 8 bases between. The CDR3 is 14 residues long. CDR1 is LNHDA, CDR2 SQIVND, per germline (reference sequence). The chain's CDR3 is CASSISGVNTEAFF. CDR3 in DNA: TGTGCCAGTAGTATCTCTGGCGTGAACACTGAAGCTTTCTTT.

V is TRBV18 and J is TRBJ2-5, with 8 nucleotides matching TRBD1. From germline, CDR1 is KGHSH and CDR2 LQKENI. The CDR3 totals 15 residues. The V segment lost 1 base and the J segment 4 bases; nucleotides outside the gene matches: 5. As DNA, the CDR3 is TGTGCCAGCTCACCACGGGACAGGACAGGAGAGACCCAGTACTTC. Translated: CASSPRDRTGETQYF.

Of note for this clone: This may be a read error, as it is one base from a much larger clone. The chain employs TRBV28 and TRBJ1-2; no firm D call. V was pared by 2 bases and J by 4 bases, with 2 bases between. CDR3 length: 11 residues. Germline CDR1 and CDR2: MDHEN and SYDVKM. The CDR3 DNA sequence: TGTGCCAGCAGTTTACGCTATGGCTACACCTTC. As protein: CASSLRYGYTF.

V usage is TRBV7-6 and J usage is TRBJ2-3; 9 nucleotides line up with TRBD2. The length of the CDR3 is 15 residues. CDR1 is SGHVS, CDR2 FNYEAQ, per germline. V shed 6 bases and J 2 bases; nucleotides not matched to a gene: 6. CDR3 sequence: CASRLRLAATDTQYF. In DNA, the CDR3 is TGTGCCAGCAGACTTAGACTAGCGGCCACAGATACGCAGTATTTT. Variable domain in full (rest from reference TRBV7-6 and TRBJ2-3): GAGVSQSPRYKVTKRGQDVALRCDPISGHVSLYWYRQALGQGPEFLTYFNYEAQQDKSGLPNDRFSAERPEGSISTLTIQRTEQRDSAMYRCASRLRLAATDTQYFGPGTRLTVL.

This chain joins TRBV6-6 and TRBJ1-1; the match to TRBD1 covers 8 bases. Germline lookup yields CDR1 MNHNY and CDR2 SVGAGI (reference sequence). V was clipped by 6 bases and J by 1 base; unmatched bases: 7. The CDR3 extends over 15 amino acids. The CDR3 DNA reads as TGTGCCAGCAGACCTTACGACAGGGGGAACACTGAAGCTTTCTTT. It yields the protein CASRPYDRGNTEAFF.

The chain uses TRBV28 and TRBJ1-4; TRBD1 matches 11 bases. The CDR3 is 17 amino acids. The ends lost 5 bases at V and 7 bases at J; junction bases unmatched: 12. Germline V CDR1 and CDR2: MDHEN, SYDVKM. The CDR3 region has the DNA TGTGCCAGCAGTAGTATCACGGACAGGGGGCTTCTTGAAAAACTGTTTTTT. This translates into CASSSITDRGLLEKLFF.

This chain uses TRBV27 with TRBJ2-5; D gene ambiguous. Per the germline V gene, CDR1 is MNHEY and CDR2 is SMNVEV (reference sequence). The CDR3 has 13 residues. Trimming removed 6 bases at V and 5 bases at J, with 13 bases between. The DNA for the CDR3 is TGTGCCAGCAGCAATTTTTTTGGGGAGACCCAGTACTTC. As protein: CASSNFFGETQYF.

The rearrangement uses TRBV29-1 and TRBJ1-5, with unresolved D. CDR1 and CDR2 (germline): SQVTM, ANQGSEA. Trimming left V 6 bases short and J 0 bases short, with 12 bases between. The CDR3 runs 14 residues. CDR3 nucleotides: TGCAGCGTCACCACAGATTATAGCAATCAGCCCCAGCATTTT. It yields the protein CSVTTDYSNQPQHF.

V usage is TRBV15 and J usage is TRBJ2-1; TRBD2 is a possible D gene (7 bases). V was clipped by 0 bases and J by 0 bases, with 12 bases between them. CDR3 length equals 17 residues. Germline lookup yields CDR1 LNHNV and CDR2 YYDKDF (reference sequence). The CDR3, as DNA: TGTGCCACCAGCAGAGAAGGGAGGGGGAGCTCCTACAATGAGCAGTTCTTC. This translates into CATSREGRGSSYNEQFF.

This clone showed up just once. This sample also contains other DNA sequences that code for the same CDR3. The chain joins TRBV7-9 to TRBJ2-1, with 12 bases that match TRBD2. The germline V gene has CDR1 SEHNR and CDR2 FQNEAQ (reference sequence). CDR3 length: 15 amino acids. V trimming: 1 base; J trimming: 7 bases; junction bases outside the gene matches: 2. The CDR3 nucleotides read TGTGCCAGCAGCTTAGGCCTAGCGGGAGGGAATGAGCAGTTCTTC. Amino acid sequence: CASSLGLAGGNEQFF.

J is TRBJ2-1 and V is TRBV2, with TRBD2 as a possible D gene (6 bases). Trimming left V 2 bases short and J 4 bases short, with 12 bases between. The CDR3 runs to 15 residues. The germline CDR1 and CDR2 sequences are SNHLY and FYNNEI. The CDR3 DNA sequence: TGTGCCAGCAGTGAACGGGGGACGGGTTACAATGAGCAGTTCTTC. It specifies CASSERGTGYNEQFF.

The chain recombines TRBV11-2 with TRBJ2-3; 8 nucleotides align to TRBD1. Unmatched junction bases numbered 11, after V lost 6 bases and J lost 6 bases. This CDR3 is 15 amino acids long. The germline CDR1 and CDR2 sequences are SGHAT and FQNNGV. Written as DNA, the CDR3 is TGTGCCAGCAGTTTTATGAGGACAGGGCAGGATACGCAGTATTTT. Amino acids: CASSFMRTGQDTQYF.

The V gene is TRBV27, the J gene TRBJ1-5; 7 nucleotides line up with TRBD1. With 2 bases clipped from V and 1 base from J, the junction kept 2 bases outside the gene matches. Germline lookup yields CDR1 MNHEY and CDR2 SMNVEV (reference sequence). The CDR3 spans 15 residues. This CDR3 reads CASSLGGQSNQPQHF. Here the CDR3 DNA reads TGTGCCAGCAGTTTAGGGGGACAGAGCAATCAGCCCCAGCATTTT.

This chain connects TRBV28 to TRBJ2-1; TRBD1 matches 9 bases. Germline trimming cut 6 bases from V and 1 base from J; bases unmatched to any gene: 16. Germline loops: CDR1 MDHEN, CDR2 SYDVKM. CDR3 length equals 19 residues. CDR3 protein: CASREPGTGFFASYNEQFF. CDR3 bases: TGTGCCAGCAGGGAACCAGGGACAGGGTTTTTTGCGTCCTACAATGAGCAGTTCTTC.

The CDR3 protein is CASSSGTALQGATYEQYF. The CDR3 DNA sequence: TGTGCCAGCAGCTCCGGGACAGCACTCCAGGGTGCTACCTACGAGCAGTACTTC. The chain carries TRBV5-4 and TRBJ2-7; 7 bases align to TRBD1. This CDR3 contains 18 residues. Germline loops: CDR1 SGHNT, CDR2 YYREEE (reference sequence). Trimming removed 3 bases from V and 2 bases from J; junction bases left unmatched: 17.